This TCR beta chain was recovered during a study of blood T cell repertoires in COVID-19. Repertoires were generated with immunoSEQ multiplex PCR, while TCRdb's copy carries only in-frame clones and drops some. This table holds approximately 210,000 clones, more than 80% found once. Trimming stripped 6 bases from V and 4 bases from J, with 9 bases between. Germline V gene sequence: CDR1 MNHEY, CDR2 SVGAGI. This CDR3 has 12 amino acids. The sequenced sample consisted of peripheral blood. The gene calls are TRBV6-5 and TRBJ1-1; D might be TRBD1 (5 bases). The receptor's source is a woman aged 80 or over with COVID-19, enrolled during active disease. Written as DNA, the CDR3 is TGTGCCAGCAGGGACCAGGGCACTGAAGCTTTCTTT. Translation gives CASRDQGTEAFF.